This T cell receptor (beta chain) is from a study of blood T cell repertoires in COVID-19. CDR1 and CDR2 from the germline V gene are LNHDA and SQIVND (reference sequence). V shed 8 bases, J shed 6 bases, and the junction held 12 bases outside the gene matches. There are 16 residues in the CDR3. Repertoires were generated with immunoSEQ multiplex PCR, while TCRdb's copy carries only in-frame clones and drops some. Of 150,000 or so clones listed, approximately 80% were seen once; the top ten hold 9.5% to 13%. Sequenced: peripheral blood. This sequence was found in an older woman with COVID-19, enrolled during active disease. The chain recombines TRBV19 with TRBJ2-7; 14 positions agree with TRBD2. Written as DNA, the CDR3 is TGTGCCAGTTTTGGGGGACTAGCGGGGGAACCACGCGAGCAGTACTTC. Protein sequence: CASFGGLAGEPREQYF.